Reported below is one TCR beta chain. Its target is not known. The entry originates in a study of PD-1 blockade in classical Hodgkin lymphoma. For the study at large: Administration of nivolumab to patients was at 3 mg/kg intravenously every 2 weeks. The study, taken as a whole, reports: A significant rise in TCR diversity by C4D1 was seen for CD4+ but not CD8+ cells. The drivers behind the repertoire differences, possibly disease activity or prior therapy, remain undefined.

Per germline, CDR1 GTSNPN and CDR2 SVGIG (reference sequence). The V and J ends lost 2 bases and 2 bases, in that order; junction bases with no gene match: 7. This CDR3 spans 16 amino acids. The repertoire was sequenced with immunoSEQ multiplex PCR; TCRdb's copy has only in-frame clones and lacks some. The data contain roughly 50,000 clones, 90% of them singletons. Stated time point: cycle 4 day 1 (C4D1), after five to seven weeks of nivolumab. Every patient was affected by relapse after autologous stem cell transplantation, while exposure to brentuximab vedotin was not uniform. Patients had relapsed/refractory classical Hodgkin lymphoma with complete response, partial response or progressive disease as best response.

Sequenced material: peripheral blood mononuclear cells (PBMCs), taken before the fourth cycle of nivolumab. The rearrangement uses TRBV30 and TRBJ2-1, with 9 bases identical to TRBD1. The receptor's source is a human donor with classical Hodgkin lymphoma. The CDR3 reads CAWSSRDRATYNEQFF. In DNA form, the CDR3 reads TGTGCCTGGAGTAGTAGGGACAGGGCAACCTACAATGAGCAGTTCTTC.